This T cell receptor beta chain was identified during a study of early T cells in non-severe SARS-CoV-2 infection. CDR3 length: 13 residues. With 8 bases removed from V and 1 base from J, the gap between germline ends came to 9 bases. Tagging with unique molecular identifiers was applied to individual cDNA molecules. From the 5' RACE reads, TCRdb called clonotypes with MiXCR, one entry per CDR3 protein. The sample holds roughly 66,000 distinct CDR3 sequences, approximately 9.1% seen once. Sequenced sample: whole blood. The chain recombines TRBV12-3 or TRBV12-4 with TRBJ1-5, with a tentative D call TRBD1 (5 bases). The receptor was isolated from an adult who was a healthcare worker with PCR-confirmed SARS-CoV-2 infection or an uninfected control (not recorded which). The CDR3 here is CASGRQSNQPQHF. DNA of the CDR3: TGTGCCAGCGGACGACAGAGCAATCAGCCCCAGCATTTT.